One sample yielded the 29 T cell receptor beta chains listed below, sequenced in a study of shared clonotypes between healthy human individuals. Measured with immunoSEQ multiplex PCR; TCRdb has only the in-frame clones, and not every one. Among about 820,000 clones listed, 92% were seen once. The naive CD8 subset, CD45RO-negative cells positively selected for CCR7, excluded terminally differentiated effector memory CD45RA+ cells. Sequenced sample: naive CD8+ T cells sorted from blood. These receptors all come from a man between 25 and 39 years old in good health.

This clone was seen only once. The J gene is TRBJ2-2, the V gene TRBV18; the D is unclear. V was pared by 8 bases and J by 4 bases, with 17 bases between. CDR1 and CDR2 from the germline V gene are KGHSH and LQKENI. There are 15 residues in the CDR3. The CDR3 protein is CASQSPVSATGELFF. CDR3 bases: TGTGCCAGCCAATCACCGGTTTCTGCCACCGGGGAGCTGTTTTTT.

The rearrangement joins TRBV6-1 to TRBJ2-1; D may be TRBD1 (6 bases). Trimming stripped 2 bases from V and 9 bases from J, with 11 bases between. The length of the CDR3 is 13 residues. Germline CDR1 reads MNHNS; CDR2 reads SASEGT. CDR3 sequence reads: CASSEWGQSEQFF. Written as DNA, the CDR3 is TGTGCCAGCAGTGAATGGGGGCAAAGTGAGCAGTTCTTC.

This CDR3 is CASSYMQEDTQYF. For the CDR3, the DNA is TGTGCCAGCAGTTACATGCAAGAAGATACGCAGTATTTT. The chain joins TRBV6-5 to TRBJ2-3; no definite D call. This CDR3 has 13 amino acids. V was clipped by 2 bases and J by 5 bases, with 8 bases between them. The V gene's germline CDR1 is MNHEY and CDR2 SVGAGI.

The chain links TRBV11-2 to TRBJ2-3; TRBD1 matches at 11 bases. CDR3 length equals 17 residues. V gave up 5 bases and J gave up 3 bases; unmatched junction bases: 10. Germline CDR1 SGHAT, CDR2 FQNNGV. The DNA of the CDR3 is TGTGCCAGCAGCACTCCGGACAGGGGGCCTTGGACAGATACGCAGTATTTT. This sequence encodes CASSTPDRGPWTDTQYF.

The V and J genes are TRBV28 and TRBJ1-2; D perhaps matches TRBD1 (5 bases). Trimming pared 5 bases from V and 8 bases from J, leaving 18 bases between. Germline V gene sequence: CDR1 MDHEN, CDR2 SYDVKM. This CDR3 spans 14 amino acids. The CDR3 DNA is TGTGCCAGCAGTCTAGCACCGGGACCACCGGGCTACACCTTC. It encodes CASSLAPGPPGYTF.

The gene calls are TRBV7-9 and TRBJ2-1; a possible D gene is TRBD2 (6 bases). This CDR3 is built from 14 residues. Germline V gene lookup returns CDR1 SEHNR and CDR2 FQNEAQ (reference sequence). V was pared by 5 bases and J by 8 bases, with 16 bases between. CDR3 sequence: CASSPRDFSHEQFF. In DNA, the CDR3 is TGTGCCAGCAGCCCACGGGACTTTTCTCATGAGCAGTTCTTC. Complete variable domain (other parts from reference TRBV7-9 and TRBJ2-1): DTGVSQNPRHKITKRGQNVTFRCDPISEHNRLYWYRQTLGQGPEFLTYFQNEAQLEKSRLLSDRFSAERPKGSFSTLEIQRTEQGDSAMYLCASSPRDFSHEQFFGPGTRLTVL.

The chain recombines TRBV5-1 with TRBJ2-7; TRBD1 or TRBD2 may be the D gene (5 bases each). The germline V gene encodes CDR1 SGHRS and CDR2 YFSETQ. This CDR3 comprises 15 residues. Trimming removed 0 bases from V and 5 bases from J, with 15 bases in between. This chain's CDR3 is CASSLVVGVADEQYF. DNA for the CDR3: TGCGCCAGCAGCTTGGTGGTGGGGGTAGCCGACGAGCAGTACTTC.

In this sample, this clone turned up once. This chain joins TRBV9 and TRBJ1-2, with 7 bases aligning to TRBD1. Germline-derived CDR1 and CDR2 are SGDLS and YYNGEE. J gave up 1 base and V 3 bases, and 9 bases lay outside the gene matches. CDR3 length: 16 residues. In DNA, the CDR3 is TGTGCCAGCAGCGGCCCACTGACAGGGCTTAACTATGGCTACACCTTC. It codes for CASSGPLTGLNYGYTF.

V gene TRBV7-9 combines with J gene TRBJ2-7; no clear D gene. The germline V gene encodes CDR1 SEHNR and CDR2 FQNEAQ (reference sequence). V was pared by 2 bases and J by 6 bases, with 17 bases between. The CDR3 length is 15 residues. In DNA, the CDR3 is TGTGCCAGCAGCTTAAGCGCCAGTAGTAGGAGCGAGCAGTACTTC. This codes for CASSLSASSRSEQYF.

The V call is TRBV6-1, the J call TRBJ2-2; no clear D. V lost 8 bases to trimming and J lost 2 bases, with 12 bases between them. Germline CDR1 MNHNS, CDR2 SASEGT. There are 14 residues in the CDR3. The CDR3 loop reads CASGQWINTGELFF. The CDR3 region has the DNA TGTGCCAGCGGGCAGTGGATTAACACCGGGGAGCTGTTTTTT.

DNA for the CDR3: TGTGCCAGCAGCCAAGATGACCAGGTGTACACCGGGGAGCTGTTTTTT. Its protein product is CASSQDDQVYTGELFF. The V call is TRBV4-2, the J call TRBJ2-2, with unresolved D. Deletions cut 0 bases from V and 3 bases from J, with 11 bases between. The CDR3 consists of 16 residues. In germline, CDR1 is LGHNA, CDR2 YNFKEQ.

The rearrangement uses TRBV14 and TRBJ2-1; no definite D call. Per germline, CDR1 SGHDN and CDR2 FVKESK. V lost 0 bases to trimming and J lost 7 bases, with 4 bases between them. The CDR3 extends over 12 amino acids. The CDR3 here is CASSQELNEQFF. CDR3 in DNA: TGTGCCAGCAGCCAAGAATTAAATGAGCAGTTCTTC. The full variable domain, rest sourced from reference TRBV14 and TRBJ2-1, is EAGVTQFPSHSVIEKGQTVTLRCDPISGHDNLYWYRRVMGKEIKFLLHFVKESKQDESGMPNNRFLAERTGGTYSTLKVQPAELEDSGVYFCASSQELNEQFFGPGTRLTVL.

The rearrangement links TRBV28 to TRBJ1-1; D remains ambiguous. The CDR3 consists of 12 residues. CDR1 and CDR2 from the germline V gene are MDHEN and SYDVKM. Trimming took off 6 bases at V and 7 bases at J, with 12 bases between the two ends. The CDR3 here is CASSLTGREAFF. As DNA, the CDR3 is TGTGCCAGCAGCTTGACGGGCCGTGAAGCTTTCTTT.

CDR3 nucleotides: TGTGCCAGCAGCTTAGATATTGTCCCCTCTAGCACAGATACGCAGTATTTT. Its translation is CASSLDIVPSSTDTQYF. The chain recombines TRBV11-2 with TRBJ2-3; no definite D call. V was trimmed by 0 bases and J by 0 bases, leaving 13 bases between them. This CDR3 is 17 amino acids long. From germline, CDR1 is SGHAT and CDR2 FQNNGV.

The CDR3 DNA is TGTGCCAGCTCCTCGGGAACTAGGGGGTCCTACGAGCAGTACTTC. Its protein product is CASSSGTRGSYEQYF. The chain combines TRBV27 with TRBJ2-7, with D perhaps matching TRBD1 (6 bases). Germline V gene data show CDR1 as MNHEY and CDR2 as SMNVEV (reference sequence). The CDR3 extends over 15 amino acids. V was trimmed by 8 bases and J by 1 base, leaving 18 bases between them.

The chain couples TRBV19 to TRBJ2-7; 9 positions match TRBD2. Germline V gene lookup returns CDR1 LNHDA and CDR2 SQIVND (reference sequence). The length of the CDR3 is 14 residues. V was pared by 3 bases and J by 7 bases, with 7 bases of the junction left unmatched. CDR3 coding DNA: TGTGCCAGTAGTATCCCCGCGGGAGGGCGAGAGCAGTACTTC. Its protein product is CASSIPAGGREQYF.

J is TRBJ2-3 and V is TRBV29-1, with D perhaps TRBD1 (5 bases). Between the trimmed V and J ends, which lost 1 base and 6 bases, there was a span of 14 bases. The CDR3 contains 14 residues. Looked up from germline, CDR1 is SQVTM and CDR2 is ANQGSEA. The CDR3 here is CSVEGLGAQDTQYF. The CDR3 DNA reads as TGCAGCGTTGAAGGTTTAGGGGCCCAGGATACGCAGTATTTT.

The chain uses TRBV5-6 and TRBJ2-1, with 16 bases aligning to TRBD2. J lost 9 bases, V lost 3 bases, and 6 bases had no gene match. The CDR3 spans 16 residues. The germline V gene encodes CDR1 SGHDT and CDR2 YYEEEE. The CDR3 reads CASSSGLAGGPGEQFF. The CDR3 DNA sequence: TGTGCCAGCAGCTCGGGACTAGCGGGAGGGCCGGGTGAGCAGTTCTTC. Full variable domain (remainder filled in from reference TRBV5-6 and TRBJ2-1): DAGVTQSPTHLIKTRGQQVTLRCSPKSGHDTVSWYQQALGQGPQFIFQYYEEEERQRGNFPDRFSGHQFPNYSSELNVNALLLGDSALYLCASSSGLAGGPGEQFFGPGTRLTVL.

The CDR3 nucleotides read TGTGCCAGCAGCTCCTCGGTGCGTAACACCATATATTTT. Translated: CASSSSVRNTIYF. V is TRBV7-8 and J is TRBJ1-3; D ambiguous. Looked up from germline, CDR1 is SGHVS and CDR2 is FQNEAQ. This CDR3 region has 13 residues. Trimming took 4 bases from V and 7 from J, leaving 11 bases between them.

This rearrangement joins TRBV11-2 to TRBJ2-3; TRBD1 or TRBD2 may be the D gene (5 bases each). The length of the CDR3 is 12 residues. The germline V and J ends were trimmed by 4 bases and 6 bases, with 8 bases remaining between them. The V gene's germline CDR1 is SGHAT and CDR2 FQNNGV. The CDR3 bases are TGTGCCAGCAGCTGGGGGTCGGATACGCAGTATTTT. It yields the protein CASSWGSDTQYF. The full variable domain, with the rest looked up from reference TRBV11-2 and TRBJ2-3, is EAGVAQSPRYKIIEKRQSVAFWCNPISGHATLYWYQQILGQGPKLLIQFQNNGVVDDSQLPKDRFSAERLKGVDSTLKIQPAKLEDSAVYLCASSWGSDTQYFGPGTRLTVL.

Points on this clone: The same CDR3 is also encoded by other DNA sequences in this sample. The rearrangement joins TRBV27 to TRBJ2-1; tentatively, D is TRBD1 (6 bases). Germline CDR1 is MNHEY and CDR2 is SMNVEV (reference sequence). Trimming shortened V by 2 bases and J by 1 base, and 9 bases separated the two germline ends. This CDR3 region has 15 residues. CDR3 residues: CASSLVRGSYNEQFF. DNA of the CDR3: TGTGCCAGCAGTTTAGTGAGGGGGTCCTACAATGAGCAGTTCTTC.

The CDR3 DNA sequence: TGTGCCAGCAGCGCAAGGGGGACGTCTAGCACAGATACGCAGTATTTT. The encoded protein is CASSARGTSSTDTQYF. The chain employs TRBV9 and TRBJ2-3, with a possible D match to TRBD1 (6 bases). The CDR3 sequence is 16 residues long. The V end lost 3 bases, the J end lost 0 bases, and 14 bases lay between the germline ends. Per the germline V gene, CDR1 is SGDLS and CDR2 is YYNGEE.

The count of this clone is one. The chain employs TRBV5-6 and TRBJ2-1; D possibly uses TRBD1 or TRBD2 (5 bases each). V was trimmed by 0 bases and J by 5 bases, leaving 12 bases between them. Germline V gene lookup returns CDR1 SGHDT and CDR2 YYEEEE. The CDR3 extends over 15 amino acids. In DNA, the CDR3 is TGTGCCAGCAGCTTGGACAGGCGGGCGAACAATGAGCAGTTCTTC. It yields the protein CASSLDRRANNEQFF.

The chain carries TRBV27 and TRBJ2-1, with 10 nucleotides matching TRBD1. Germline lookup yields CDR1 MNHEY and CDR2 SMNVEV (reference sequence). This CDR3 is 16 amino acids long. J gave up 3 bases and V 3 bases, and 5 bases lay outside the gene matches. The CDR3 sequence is CASSLTGTGDYNEQFF. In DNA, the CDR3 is TGTGCCAGCAGTTTGACCGGGACAGGGGACTACAATGAGCAGTTCTTC.

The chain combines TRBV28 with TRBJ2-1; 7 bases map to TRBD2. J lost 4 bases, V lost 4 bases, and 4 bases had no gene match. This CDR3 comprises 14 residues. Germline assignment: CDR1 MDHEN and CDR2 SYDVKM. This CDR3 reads CASSSPSGYNEQFF. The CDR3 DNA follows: TGTGCCAGCAGTTCCCCTAGCGGATACAATGAGCAGTTCTTC.

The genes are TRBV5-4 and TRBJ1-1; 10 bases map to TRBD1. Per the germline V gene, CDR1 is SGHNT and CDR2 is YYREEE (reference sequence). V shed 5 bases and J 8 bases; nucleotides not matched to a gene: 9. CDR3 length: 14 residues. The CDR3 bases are TGTGCCAGCAGAAAGATGGACAGGGGGTACGAAGCTTTCTTT. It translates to CASRKMDRGYEAFF.

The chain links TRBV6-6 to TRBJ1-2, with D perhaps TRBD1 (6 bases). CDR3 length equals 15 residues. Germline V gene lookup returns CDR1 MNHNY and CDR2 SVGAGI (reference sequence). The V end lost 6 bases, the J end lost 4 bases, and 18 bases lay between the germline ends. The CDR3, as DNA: TGTGCCAGCAGCCCCACGAACAGGGAGCGCTATGGCTACACCTTC. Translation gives CASSPTNRERYGYTF.

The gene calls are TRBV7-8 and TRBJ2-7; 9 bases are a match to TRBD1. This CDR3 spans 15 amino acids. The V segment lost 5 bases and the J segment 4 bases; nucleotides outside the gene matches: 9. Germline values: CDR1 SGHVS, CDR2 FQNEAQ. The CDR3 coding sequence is TGTGCCAGCAGCCCAGGGACAGGGAGCATTTACGAGCAGTACTTC. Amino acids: CASSPGTGSIYEQYF. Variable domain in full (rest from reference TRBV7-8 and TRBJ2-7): GAGVSQSPRYKVAKRGQDVALRCDPISGHVSLFWYQQALGQGPEFLTYFQNEAQLDKSGLPSDRFFAERPEGSVSTLKIQRTQQEDSAVYLCASSPGTGSIYEQYFGPGTRLTVT.

DNA of the CDR3: TGTGCCAGCAGAACCCATAGCGGGAGTAGTACAGATACGCAGTATTTT. As protein: CASRTHSGSSTDTQYF. The chain recombines TRBV7-9 with TRBJ2-3; 9 nucleotides line up with TRBD2. The CDR3 loop spans 16 amino acids. Germline values: CDR1 SEHNR, CDR2 FQNEAQ (reference sequence). Unmatched junction bases numbered 10, after V lost 6 bases and J lost 3 bases.